This is a list of T cell receptor beta chains from one sample in a study of shared clonotypes between healthy human individuals. The data were produced by immunoSEQ multiplex PCR, yet TCRdb's version contains in-frame clones alone and is incomplete. The sample has around 1,100,000 clones; approximately 80% are singletons. The sequenced sample was memory CD4+ T cells from PBMCs. The receptors stem from a man aged 18 to 29 in good health. Some clones in this sample may be carry-over from other donors' samples. Both conserved end residues are part of each CDR3. A D gene is named only where the DNA matches it firmly. Some rows mark clone size as missing; the rest say once, few, many or name a class of expanded clone.

d_gene	len	abundance	j_gene	v_gene	CDR3aa	CDR3nt
TRBD1	15	NA	TRBJ1-2	TRBV28	CASSLSPGQNYGYTF	TGTGCCAGCAGTTTATCCCCGGGACAGAACTATGGCTACACCTTC
TRBD1	15	few	TRBJ2-1	TRBV11-3	CASSSGQGDRNEQFF	TGTGCCAGCAGCTCGGGACAGGGCGACCGCAATGAGCAGTTCTTC
NA	15	NA	TRBJ1-5	TRBV28	CATVGATYSNQPQHF	TGTGCCACCGTGGGAGCGACCTATAGCAATCAGCCCCAGCATTTT
TRBD2	13	NA	TRBJ2-1	TRBV11-2	CASSAGGENEQFF	TGTGCCAGCAGCGCCGGGGGGGAGAATGAGCAGTTCTTC
NA	12	NA	TRBJ2-3	TRBV4-2	CASSLYTDTQYF	TGTGCCAGCAGCCTTTACACAGATACGCAGTATTTT
TRBD1	14	NA	TRBJ2-1	TRBV30	CAWSRGTVNNEQFF	TGTGCCTGGAGTAGGGGGACAGTTAACAATGAGCAGTTCTTC
TRBD1	14	NA	TRBJ1-1	TRBV2	CASSEGRGDSEAFF	TGTGCCAGCAGTGAAGGCAGGGGGGATTCGGAAGCTTTCTTT
NA	13	NA	TRBJ2-1	TRBV5-4	CASSPQDVDEQFF	TGTGCCAGCAGCCCCCAGGACGTTGATGAGCAGTTCTTC
NA	11	NA	TRBJ2-7	TRBV7-9	CASSLICEQYF	TGTGCCAGCAGCTTAATTTGCGAGCAGTACTTC
NA	16	NA	TRBJ1-3	TRBV19	CASSRETANSGNTIYF	TGTGCCAGTAGTAGAGAGACAGCCAACTCTGGAAACACCATATATTTT
TRBD1	13	NA	TRBJ1-1	TRBV7-3	CASSPGQGAQAFF	TGTGCCAGCAGCCCAGGACAGGGGGCGCAGGCTTTCTTT
NA	14	NA	TRBJ1-5	TRBV6-1	CASLMGRNNQPQHF	TGTGCCAGCCTTATGGGACGGAACAATCAGCCCCAGCATTTT
TRBD2	17	NA	TRBJ2-5	TRBV5-1	CASSFLGVAGDQETQYF	TGCGCCAGCAGCTTCCTCGGGGTAGCGGGGGACCAAGAGACCCAGTACTTC
NA	14	NA	TRBJ2-7	TRBV6-5	CASRKSGAPYEQYF	TGTGCCAGCAGAAAATCGGGGGCGCCCTACGAGCAGTACTTC
TRBD2	15	NA	TRBJ2-3	TRBV29-1	CSVGGGRGRTDTQYF	TGCAGCGTTGGAGGCGGGAGGGGTCGAACAGATACGCAGTATTTT
TRBD2	15	NA	TRBJ2-7	TRBV5-1	CASSFLAGSSYEQYF	TGCGCCAGCAGCTTTCTAGCGGGATCATCCTACGAGCAGTACTTC
TRBD1	14	NA	TRBJ2-1	TRBV5-6	CASSLGTVYNEQFF	TGTGCCAGCAGCTTAGGGACAGTCTACAATGAGCAGTTCTTC
NA	18	NA	TRBJ2-7	TRBV18	CASQAVGVGAESSYEQYF	TGTGCCAGCCAAGCAGTTGGGGTAGGGGCTGAGTCCTCCTACGAGCAGTACTTC
NA	13	NA	TRBJ2-3	TRBV4-1	CASSQLVADTQYF	TGCGCCAGCAGCCAACTAGTCGCAGATACGCAGTATTTT
TRBD1	14	NA	TRBJ2-7	TRBV27	CASSLGGQGHEQYF	TGTGCCAGCAGTTTGGGGGGACAGGGGCACGAGCAGTACTTC
TRBD1	18	NA	TRBJ2-7	TRBV14	CASSLKTGPFTDYYEQYF	TGTGCCAGCAGCCTAAAGACAGGGCCCTTCACCGACTACTACGAGCAGTACTTC
TRBD2	16	NA	TRBJ2-5	TRBV27	CASRPGTSPWQETQYF	TGTGCCAGCAGACCCGGGACTAGCCCGTGGCAAGAGACCCAGTACTTC
TRBD2	14	NA	TRBJ2-7	TRBV25-1	CASSAGDYSSEQYF	TGTGCCAGCAGTGCGGGGGACTACTCGTCCGAGCAGTACTTC
TRBD1	16	NA	TRBJ2-7	TRBV5-6	CASSPRTGSFSYEQYF	TGTGCCAGCAGCCCCAGGACAGGGAGTTTTTCCTACGAGCAGTACTTC
NA	14	NA	TRBJ1-2	TRBV7-6	CASSPLDPNYGYTF	TGTGCCAGCAGCCCTCTGGACCCTAACTATGGCTACACCTTC
TRBD1	16	NA	TRBJ1-2	TRBV7-9	CASSYPGQGPNYGYTF	TGTGCCAGCAGTTACCCGGGACAGGGACCAAACTATGGCTACACCTTC
TRBD1	13	NA	TRBJ2-5	TRBV10-3	CAISGDRVGEQYF	TGTGCCATCAGTGGGGACAGGGTCGGGGAGCAGTACTTC